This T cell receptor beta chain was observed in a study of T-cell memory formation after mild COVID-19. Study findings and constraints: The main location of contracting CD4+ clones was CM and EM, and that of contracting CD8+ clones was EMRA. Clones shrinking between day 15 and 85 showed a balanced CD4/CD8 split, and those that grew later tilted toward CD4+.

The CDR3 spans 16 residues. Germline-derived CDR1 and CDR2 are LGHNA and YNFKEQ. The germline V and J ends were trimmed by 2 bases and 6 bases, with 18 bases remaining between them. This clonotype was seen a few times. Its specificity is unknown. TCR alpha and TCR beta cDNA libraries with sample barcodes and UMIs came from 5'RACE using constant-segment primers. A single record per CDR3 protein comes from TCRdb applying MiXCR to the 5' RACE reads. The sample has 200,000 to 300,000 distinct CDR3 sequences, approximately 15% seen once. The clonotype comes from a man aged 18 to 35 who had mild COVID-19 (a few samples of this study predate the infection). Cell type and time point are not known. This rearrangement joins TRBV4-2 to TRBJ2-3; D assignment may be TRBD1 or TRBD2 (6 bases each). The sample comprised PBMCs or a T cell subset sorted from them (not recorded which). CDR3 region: CASSQMGGGVGDTQYF. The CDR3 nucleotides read TGTGCCAGCAGCCAAATGGGGGGCGGGGTAGGTGATACGCAGTATTTT.